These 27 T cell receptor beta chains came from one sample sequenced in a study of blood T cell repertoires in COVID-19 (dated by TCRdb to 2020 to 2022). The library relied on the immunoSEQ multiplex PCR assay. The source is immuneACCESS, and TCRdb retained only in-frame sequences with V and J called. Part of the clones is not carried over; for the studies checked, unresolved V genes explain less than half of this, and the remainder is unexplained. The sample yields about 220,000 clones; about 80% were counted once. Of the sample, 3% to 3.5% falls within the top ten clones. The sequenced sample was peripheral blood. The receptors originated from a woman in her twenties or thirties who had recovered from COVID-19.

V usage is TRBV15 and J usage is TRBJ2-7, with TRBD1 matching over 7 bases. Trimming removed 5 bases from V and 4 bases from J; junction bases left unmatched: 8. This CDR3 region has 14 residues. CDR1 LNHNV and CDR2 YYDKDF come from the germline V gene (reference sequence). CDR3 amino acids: CATSGVTGPYEQYF. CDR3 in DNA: TGTGCCACCAGCGGAGTGACAGGGCCTTACGAGCAGTACTTC.

The CDR3 loop is CASSFGRVGDEQFF. In DNA, the CDR3 is TGTGCCAGCAGCTTCGGGAGAGTGGGGGATGAGCAGTTCTTC. The chain links TRBV11-2 to TRBJ2-1; D might be TRBD2 (6 bases). Between the trimmed V and J ends, which lost 3 bases and 8 bases, there was a span of 14 bases. The CDR3 sequence is 14 residues long. Germline CDR1 and CDR2: SGHAT and FQNNGV. Together with reference TRBV11-2 and TRBJ2-1, the CDR3 gives the full variable domain: EAGVAQSPRYKIIEKRQSVAFWCNPISGHATLYWYQQILGQGPKLLIQFQNNGVVDDSQLPKDRFSAERLKGVDSTLKIQPAKLEDSAVYLCASSFGRVGDEQFFGPGTRLTVL.

In nucleotides, the CDR3 is TGTGCCAGCACTCGGGGGAGTGATGAGCAGTTCTTC. As protein: CASTRGSDEQFF. This chain links TRBV12-3 or TRBV12-4 with TRBJ2-1, with D possibly TRBD2 on 6 matching bases. The CDR3 is 12 amino acids. V dropped 7 bases and J dropped 8 bases, with 12 bases sitting between them.

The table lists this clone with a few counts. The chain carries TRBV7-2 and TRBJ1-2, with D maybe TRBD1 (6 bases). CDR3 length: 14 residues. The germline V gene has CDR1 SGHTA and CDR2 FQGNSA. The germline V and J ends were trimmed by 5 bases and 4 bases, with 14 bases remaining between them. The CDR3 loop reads CASSVNQGPYGYTF. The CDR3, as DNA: TGTGCCAGCAGCGTCAATCAGGGGCCCTATGGCTACACCTTC.

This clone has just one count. This CDR3 reads CASSLASLIYGYTF. The CDR3 coding sequence is TGTGCCAGCAGCTTAGCGTCACTGATATATGGCTACACCTTC. The rearrangement joins TRBV7-9 to TRBJ1-2; D ambiguous. CDR1 is SEHNR, CDR2 FQNEAQ, per germline (reference sequence). V was trimmed by 0 bases and J by 5 bases, leaving 10 bases between them. The CDR3 is 14 amino acids.

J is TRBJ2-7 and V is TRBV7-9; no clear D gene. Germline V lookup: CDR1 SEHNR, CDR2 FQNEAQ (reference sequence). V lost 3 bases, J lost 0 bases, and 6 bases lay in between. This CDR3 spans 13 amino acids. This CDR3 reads CASSFPSSYEQYF. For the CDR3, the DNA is TGTGCCAGCAGCTTCCCTAGCTCCTACGAGCAGTACTTC.

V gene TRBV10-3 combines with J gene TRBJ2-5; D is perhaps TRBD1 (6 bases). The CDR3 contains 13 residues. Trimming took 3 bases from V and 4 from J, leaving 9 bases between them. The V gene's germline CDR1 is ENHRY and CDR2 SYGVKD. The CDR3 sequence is CAISDVDRETQYF. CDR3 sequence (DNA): TGTGCCATCAGTGACGTGGACAGAGAGACCCAGTACTTC.

The CDR3 loop is CASSPTGLGTGELFF. The CDR3 DNA reads TGTGCCAGCAGCCCGACAGGGCTAGGTACCGGGGAGCTGTTTTTT. The chain carries TRBV5-4 and TRBJ2-2; 7 bases map to TRBD1. Looked up from germline, CDR1 is SGHNT and CDR2 is YYREEE (reference sequence). The CDR3 consists of 15 residues. With V trimmed by 4 bases and J by 5 bases, 8 bases remained unmatched.

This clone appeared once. CDR3 DNA: TGTGCCAGCAGCCCTTACCCGGGAGGAAGGACCGGGGAGCTGTTTTTT. It codes for CASSPYPGGRTGELFF. The rearrangement uses TRBV5-5 and TRBJ2-2; 7 bases match TRBD2. Germline V gene data show CDR1 as SGHKS and CDR2 as YYEKEE (reference sequence). V shed 4 bases, J shed 5 bases, and the junction held 11 bases outside the gene matches. The CDR3 is 16 residues long.

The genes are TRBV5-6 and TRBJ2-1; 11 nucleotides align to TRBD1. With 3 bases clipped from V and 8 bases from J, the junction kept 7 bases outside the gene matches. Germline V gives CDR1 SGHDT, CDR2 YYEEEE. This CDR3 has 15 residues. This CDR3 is CASSWWDRGWDEQFF. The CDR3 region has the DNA TGTGCCAGCAGCTGGTGGGACAGGGGGTGGGATGAGCAGTTCTTC.

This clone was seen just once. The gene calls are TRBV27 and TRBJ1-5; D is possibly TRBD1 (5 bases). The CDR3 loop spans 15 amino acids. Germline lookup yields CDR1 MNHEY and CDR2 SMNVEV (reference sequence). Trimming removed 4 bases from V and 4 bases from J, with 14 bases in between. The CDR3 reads CASSWEGSGNQPQHF. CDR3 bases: TGTGCCAGCAGTTGGGAGGGATCAGGGAATCAGCCCCAGCATTTT.

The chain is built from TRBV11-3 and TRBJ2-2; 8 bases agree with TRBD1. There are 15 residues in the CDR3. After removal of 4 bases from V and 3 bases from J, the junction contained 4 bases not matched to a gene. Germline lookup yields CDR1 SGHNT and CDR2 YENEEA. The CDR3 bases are TGTGCCAGCAGCTCTCACAGGGGGGACACCGGGGAGCTGTTTTTT. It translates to CASSSHRGDTGELFF.

The CDR3: CASSRPQGRVEKLFF. As DNA, the CDR3 is TGTGCCAGCAGTCGACCCCAAGGGAGGGTTGAAAAACTGTTTTTT. The chain links TRBV28 to TRBJ1-4; D not certain. The germline V gene encodes CDR1 MDHEN and CDR2 SYDVKM. The CDR3 covers 15 residues. Trimming shortened V by 5 bases and J by 7 bases, and 17 bases separated the two germline ends.

Here the CDR3 reads CASSYGAEGANTIYF. The CDR3 coding sequence is TGCGCCAGCAGTTACGGAGCAGAAGGTGCAAACACCATATATTTT. The rearrangement links TRBV5-1 to TRBJ1-3; D unclear. With 5 bases removed from V and 6 bases from J, the gap between germline ends came to 18 bases. Germline CDR1 reads SGHRS; CDR2 reads YFSETQ. This CDR3 contains 15 residues.

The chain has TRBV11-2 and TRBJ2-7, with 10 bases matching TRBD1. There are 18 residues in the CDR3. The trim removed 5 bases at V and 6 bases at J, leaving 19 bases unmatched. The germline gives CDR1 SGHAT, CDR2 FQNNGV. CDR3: CASSSWGTGESWESEQYF. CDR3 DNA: TGTGCCAGCAGCAGCTGGGGGACAGGGGAGTCGTGGGAGTCCGAGCAGTACTTC. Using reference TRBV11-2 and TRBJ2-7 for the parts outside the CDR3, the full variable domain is EAGVAQSPRYKIIEKRQSVAFWCNPISGHATLYWYQQILGQGPKLLIQFQNNGVVDDSQLPKDRFSAERLKGVDSTLKIQPAKLEDSAVYLCASSSWGTGESWESEQYFGPGTRLTVT.

CDR3 loop: CASSLVATEQFF. The CDR3 region has the DNA TGCGCCAGCAGCTTGGTAGCAACTGAGCAGTTCTTC. The chain is built from TRBV5-1 and TRBJ2-1; D ambiguous. V was clipped by 0 bases and J by 9 bases, with 7 bases between them. Germline V gene data show CDR1 as SGHRS and CDR2 as YFSETQ. The CDR3 has 12 amino acids.

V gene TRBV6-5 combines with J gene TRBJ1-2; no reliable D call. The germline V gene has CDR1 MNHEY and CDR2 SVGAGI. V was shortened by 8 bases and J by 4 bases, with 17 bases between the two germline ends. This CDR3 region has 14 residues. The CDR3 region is CASATGGRLYGYTF. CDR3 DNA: TGTGCCAGCGCCACCGGCGGCCGCCTCTATGGCTACACCTTC.

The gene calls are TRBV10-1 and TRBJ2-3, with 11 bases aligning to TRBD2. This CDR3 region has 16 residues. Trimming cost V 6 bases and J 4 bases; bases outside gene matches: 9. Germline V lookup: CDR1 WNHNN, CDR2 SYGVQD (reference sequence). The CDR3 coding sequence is TGCGCCAGCAGCCTTTCTAGCGGGGGGAACGCAGATACGCAGTATTTT. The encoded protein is CASSLSSGGNADTQYF.

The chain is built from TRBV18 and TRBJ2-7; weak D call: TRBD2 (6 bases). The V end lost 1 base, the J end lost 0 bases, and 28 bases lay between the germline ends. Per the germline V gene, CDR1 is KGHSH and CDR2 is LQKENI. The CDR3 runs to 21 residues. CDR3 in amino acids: CASSPRIPTSQYVGGSYEQYF. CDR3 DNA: TGTGCCAGCTCACCACGGATTCCGACTAGTCAATATGTAGGAGGCTCCTACGAGCAGTACTTC.

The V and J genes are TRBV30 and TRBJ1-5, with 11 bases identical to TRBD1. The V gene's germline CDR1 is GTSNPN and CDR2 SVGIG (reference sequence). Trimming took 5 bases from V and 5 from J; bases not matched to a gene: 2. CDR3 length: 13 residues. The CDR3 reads CAWGTGGHQPQHF. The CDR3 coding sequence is TGTGCCTGGGGGACAGGGGGACATCAGCCCCAGCATTTT.

For the CDR3, the DNA is TGTGCCAGTAGTAGACTAGCAAAGACCGGGGAGCTGTTTTTT. Residues: CASSRLAKTGELFF. The chain links TRBV19 to TRBJ2-2; TRBD2 agrees at 7 bases. CDR1 and CDR2 (germline): LNHDA, SQIVND (reference sequence). Trimming removed 4 bases from V and 5 bases from J; junction bases left unmatched: 4. This CDR3 has 14 amino acids.

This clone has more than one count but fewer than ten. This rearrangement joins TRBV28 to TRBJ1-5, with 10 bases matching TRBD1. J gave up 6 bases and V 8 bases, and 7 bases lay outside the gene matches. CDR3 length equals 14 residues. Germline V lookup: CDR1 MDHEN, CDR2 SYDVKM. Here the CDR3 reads CASAGTGEVQPQHF. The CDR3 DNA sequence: TGTGCCAGCGCCGGGACAGGGGAGGTTCAGCCCCAGCATTTT.

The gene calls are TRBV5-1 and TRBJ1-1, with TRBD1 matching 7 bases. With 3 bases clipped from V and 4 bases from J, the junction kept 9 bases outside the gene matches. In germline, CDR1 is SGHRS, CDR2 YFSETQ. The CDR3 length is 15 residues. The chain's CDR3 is CASSSNAGQRTEAFF. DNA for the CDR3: TGCGCCAGCAGCTCGAACGCGGGACAGCGCACTGAAGCTTTCTTT. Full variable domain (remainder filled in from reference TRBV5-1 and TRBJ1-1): KAGVTQTPRYLIKTRGQQVTLSCSPISGHRSVSWYQQTPGQGLQFLFEYFSETQRNKGNFPGRFSGRQFSNSRSEMNVSTLELGDSALYLCASSSNAGQRTEAFFGQGTRLTVV.

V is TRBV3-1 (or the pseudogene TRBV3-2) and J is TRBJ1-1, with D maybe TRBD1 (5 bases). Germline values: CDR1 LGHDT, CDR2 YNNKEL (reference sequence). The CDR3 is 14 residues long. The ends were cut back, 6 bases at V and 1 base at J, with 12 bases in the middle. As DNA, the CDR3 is TGTGCCAGCAGTCAGGGCTCAAGGAACACTGAAGCTTTCTTT. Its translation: CASSQGSRNTEAFF.

Here the CDR3 DNA reads TGTGCCATCAGTGAGGGGGCAGAAATCTCCTACGAGCAGTACTTC. Translated, it gives CAISEGAEISYEQYF. The chain joins TRBV10-3 to TRBJ2-7, with a possible D match to TRBD1 (5 bases). The CDR3 runs to 15 residues. Germline V CDR1 and CDR2: ENHRY, SYGVKD. V lost 2 bases and J 0 bases, leaving 11 bases between the germline ends.

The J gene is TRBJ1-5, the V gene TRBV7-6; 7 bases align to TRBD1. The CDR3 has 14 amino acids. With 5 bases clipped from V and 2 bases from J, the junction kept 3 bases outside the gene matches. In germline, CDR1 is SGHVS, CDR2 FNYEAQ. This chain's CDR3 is CASSRQGGNQPQHF. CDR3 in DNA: TGTGCCAGCAGCCGACAGGGAGGCAATCAGCCCCAGCATTTT.

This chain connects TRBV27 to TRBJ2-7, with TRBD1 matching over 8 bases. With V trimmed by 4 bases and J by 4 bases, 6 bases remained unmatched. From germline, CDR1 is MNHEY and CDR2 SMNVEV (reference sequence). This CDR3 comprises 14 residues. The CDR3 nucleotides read TGTGCCAGCAGTTGGGGACAGGACAGATACGAGCAGTACTTC. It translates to CASSWGQDRYEQYF.